A selection of T cell receptor beta chains follows, all from one sample in a study of blood T cell repertoires in COVID-19. TCRdb's table, derived via immunoSEQ multiplex PCR, lists solely in-frame clones and lacks some. Of 130,000 to 150,000 clones in the sample, 81% were seen once. Sequencing was performed on peripheral blood. These receptors all come from a human donor with acute or convalescent COVID-19. The donor label of this sample is uncertain. CDR3s include the opening cysteine and the closing phenylalanine or tryptophan. D genes are given only for firm matches. Clone sizes are given selectively: once, few, many, or a class where the clone is expanded.

d_gene | abundance | j_gene | v_gene | CDR3nt | CDR3aa
- | - | TRBJ1-1 | TRBV7-8 | TGTGCCAGCAGCTCTCCGGGGGGACGGCGGAACACTGAAGCTTTCTTT | CASSSPGGRRNTEAFF
- | - | TRBJ2-3 | TRBV10-2 | TGCGCCAGCTCGAAGGACAGCGTAACCACAGATACGCAGTATTTT | CASSKDSVTTDTQYF
- | - | TRBJ1-1 | TRBV24-1 | TGTGCCACCAGTGATTCCCCCCGAGGGGGAAGCACTGAAGCTTTCTTT | CATSDSPRGGSTEAFF
TRBD1 | few | TRBJ1-6 | TRBV5-5 | TGTGCCAGCAGCCCTACGCCACAGGGGCTTAATTCACCCCTCCACTTT | CASSPTPQGLNSPLHF
- | - | TRBJ1-3 | TRBV6-5 | TGTGCCAGCAGTTACTCGGCTCGGAGGGGAGGAAACACCATATATTTT | CASSYSARRGGNTIYF
- | - | TRBJ1-5 | TRBV25-1 | TGTGCCAGCAGTGAAGGTAGTTATAGCAATCAGCCCCAGCATTTT | CASSEGSYSNQPQHF
- | - | TRBJ2-1 | TRBV24-1 | TGTGCCTCCTCGGGGTTTCCGACCTACAATGAGCAGTTCTTC | CASSGFPTYNEQFF
- | once | TRBJ1-5 | TRBV5-5 | TGTGCCAGCAGCGGCGGGGATAGCAATCAGCCCCAGCATTTT | CASSGGDSNQPQHF
TRBD2 | - | TRBJ2-2 | TRBV11-2 | TGTGCCAGCAGCTTAGTTGGCGGGGGGGTCACGAACACCGGGGAGCTGTTTTTT | CASSLVGGGVTNTGELFF
- | - | TRBJ2-5 | TRBV18 | TGTGCCAGCTCACCCCCGACAGGCCGGGAGACCCAGTACTTC | CASSPPTGRETQYF
- | - | TRBJ1-5 | TRBV19 | TGTGCCAGTACCCCAAGGGGGGGGACTCCGCCCCAGCATTTT | CASTPRGGTPPQHF
TRBD2 | - | TRBJ2-7 | TRBV25-1 | TGTGCCAGCAGTGAATGGGGAGGGGTCGAGCAGTACTTC | CASSEWGGVEQYF
- | - | TRBJ1-1 | TRBV12-3/TRBV12-4 | TGTGCCAGCACCCCAGAGGGAAACACTGAAGCTTTCTTT | CASTPEGNTEAFF
- | - | TRBJ1-3 | TRBV12-3/TRBV12-4 | TGTGCCAGCAGTACCGGGTCCATATATTTT | CASSTGSIYF
- | - | TRBJ2-7 | TRBV5-1 | TGCGCCAGCAGCCTCCTAACGGGCTACGAGCAGTACTTC | CASSLLTGYEQYF